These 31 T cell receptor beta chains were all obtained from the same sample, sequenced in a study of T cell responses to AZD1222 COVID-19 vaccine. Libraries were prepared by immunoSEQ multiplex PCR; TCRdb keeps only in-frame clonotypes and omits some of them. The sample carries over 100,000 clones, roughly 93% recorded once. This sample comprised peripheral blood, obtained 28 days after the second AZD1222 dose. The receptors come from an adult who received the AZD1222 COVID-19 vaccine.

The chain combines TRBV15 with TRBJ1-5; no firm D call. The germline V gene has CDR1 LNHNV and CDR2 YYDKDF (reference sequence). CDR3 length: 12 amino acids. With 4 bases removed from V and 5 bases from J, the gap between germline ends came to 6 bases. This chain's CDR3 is CATSKRDQPQHF. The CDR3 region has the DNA TGTGCCACCAGCAAGAGGGATCAGCCCCAGCATTTT. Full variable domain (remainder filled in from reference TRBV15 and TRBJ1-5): DAMVIQNPRYQVTQFGKPVTLSCSQTLNHNVMYWYQQKSSQAPKLLFHYYDKDFNNEADTPDNFQSRRPNTSFCFLDIRSPGLGDTAMYLCATSKRDQPQHFGDGTRLSIL.

The CDR3 DNA is TGTGCCAGCAGCCCGAGACTAGCGGGAGGTAAAGGGGAGCTGTTTTTT. Protein: CASSPRLAGGKGELFF. The rearrangement uses TRBV7-6 and TRBJ2-2; 13 bases line up with TRBD2. Looked up from germline, CDR1 is SGHVS and CDR2 is FNYEAQ. Trimming took 5 bases from V and 8 from J; bases not matched to a gene: 8. The CDR3 is 16 amino acids. Full variable domain (missing parts from reference TRBV7-6 and TRBJ2-2): GAGVSQSPRYKVTKRGQDVALRCDPISGHVSLYWYRQALGQGPEFLTYFNYEAQQDKSGLPNDRFSAERPEGSISTLTIQRTEQRDSAMYRCASSPRLAGGKGELFFGEGSRLTVL.

The CDR3 spells CATSSRINEKLFF. CDR3 in DNA: TGTGCCACCAGCAGCAGGATCAATGAAAAACTGTTTTTT. This chain links TRBV15 with TRBJ1-4; D unclear. The CDR3 covers 13 residues. With 3 bases removed from V and 5 bases from J, the gap between germline ends came to 7 bases. CDR1 LNHNV and CDR2 YYDKDF come from the germline V gene (reference sequence).

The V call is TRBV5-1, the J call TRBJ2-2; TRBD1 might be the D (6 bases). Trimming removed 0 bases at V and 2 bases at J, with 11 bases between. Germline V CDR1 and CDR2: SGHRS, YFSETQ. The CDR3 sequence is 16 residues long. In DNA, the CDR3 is TGCGCCAGCAGCTTGGTGAACAGGGCAAACACCGGGGAGCTGTTTTTT. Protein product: CASSLVNRANTGELFF.

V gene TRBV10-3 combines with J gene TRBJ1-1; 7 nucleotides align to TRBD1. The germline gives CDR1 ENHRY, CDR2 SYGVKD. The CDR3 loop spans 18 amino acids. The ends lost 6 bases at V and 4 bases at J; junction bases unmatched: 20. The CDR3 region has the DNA TGTGCCATCAGCCATACACAGAACAGGGGCAGACTGGGCACTGAAGCTTTCTTT. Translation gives CAISHTQNRGRLGTEAFF.

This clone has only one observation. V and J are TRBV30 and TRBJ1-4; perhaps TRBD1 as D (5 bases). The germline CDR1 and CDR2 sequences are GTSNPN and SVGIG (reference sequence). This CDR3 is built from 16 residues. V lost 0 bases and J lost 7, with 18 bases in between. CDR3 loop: CAWSVGVGPWGEKLFF. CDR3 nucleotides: TGTGCCTGGAGTGTAGGGGTGGGGCCTTGGGGTGAAAAACTGTTTTTT.

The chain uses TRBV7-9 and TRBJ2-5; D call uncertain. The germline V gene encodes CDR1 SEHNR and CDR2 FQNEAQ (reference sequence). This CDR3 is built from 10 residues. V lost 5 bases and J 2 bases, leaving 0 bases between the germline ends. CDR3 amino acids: CASSQETQYF. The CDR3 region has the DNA TGTGCCAGCAGCCAAGAGACCCAGTACTTC.

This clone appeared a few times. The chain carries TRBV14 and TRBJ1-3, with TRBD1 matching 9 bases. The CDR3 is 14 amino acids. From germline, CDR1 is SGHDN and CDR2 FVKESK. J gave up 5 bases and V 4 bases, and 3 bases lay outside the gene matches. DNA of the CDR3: TGTGCCAGCAGCCTCGGGACAGGGAGAAACACCATATATTTT. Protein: CASSLGTGRNTIYF.

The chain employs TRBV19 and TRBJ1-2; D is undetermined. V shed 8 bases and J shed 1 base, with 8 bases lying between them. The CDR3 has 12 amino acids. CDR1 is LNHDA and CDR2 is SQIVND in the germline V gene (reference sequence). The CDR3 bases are TGTGCCAGTCAGGCTAATAACTATGGCTACACCTTC. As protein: CASQANNYGYTF.

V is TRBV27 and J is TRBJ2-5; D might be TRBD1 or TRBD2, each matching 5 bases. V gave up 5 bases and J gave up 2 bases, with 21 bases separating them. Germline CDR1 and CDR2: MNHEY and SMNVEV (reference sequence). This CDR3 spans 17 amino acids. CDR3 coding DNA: TGTGCCAGCAGTCTGAACGCTGTTAGGGACGTGCAAGAGACCCAGTACTTC. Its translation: CASSLNAVRDVQETQYF.

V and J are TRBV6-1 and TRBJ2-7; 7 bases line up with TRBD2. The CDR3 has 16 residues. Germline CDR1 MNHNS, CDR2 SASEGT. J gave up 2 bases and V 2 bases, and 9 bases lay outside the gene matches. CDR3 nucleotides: TGTGCCAGCAGTGAATTCGGTCTAGCGGTTACCTACGAGCAGTACTTC. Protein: CASSEFGLAVTYEQYF.

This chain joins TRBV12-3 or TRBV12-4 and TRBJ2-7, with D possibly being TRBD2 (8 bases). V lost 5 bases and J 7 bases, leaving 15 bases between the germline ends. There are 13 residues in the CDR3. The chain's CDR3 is CASSRSGTVEQYF. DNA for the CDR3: TGTGCCAGCAGTCGTAGCGGGACAGTTGAGCAGTACTTC.

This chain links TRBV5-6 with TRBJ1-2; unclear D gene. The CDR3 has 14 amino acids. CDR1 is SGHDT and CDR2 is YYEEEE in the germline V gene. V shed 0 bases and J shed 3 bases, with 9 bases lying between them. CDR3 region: CASSLALADYGYTF. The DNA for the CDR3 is TGTGCCAGCAGCTTGGCCCTGGCCGACTATGGCTACACCTTC.

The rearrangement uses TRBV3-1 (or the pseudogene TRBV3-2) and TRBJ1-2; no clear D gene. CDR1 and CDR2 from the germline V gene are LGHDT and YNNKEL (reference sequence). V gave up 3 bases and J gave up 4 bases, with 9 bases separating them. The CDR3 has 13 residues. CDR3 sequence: CASSHPLAYGYTF. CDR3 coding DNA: TGTGCCAGCAGCCACCCATTGGCCTATGGCTACACCTTC.

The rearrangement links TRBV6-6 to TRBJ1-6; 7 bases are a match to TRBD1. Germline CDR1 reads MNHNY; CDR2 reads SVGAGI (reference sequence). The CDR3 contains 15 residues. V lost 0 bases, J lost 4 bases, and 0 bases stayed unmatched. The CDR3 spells CASSYSTGYNSPLHF. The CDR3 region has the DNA TGTGCCAGCAGTTACTCGACAGGGTATAATTCACCCCTCCACTTT.

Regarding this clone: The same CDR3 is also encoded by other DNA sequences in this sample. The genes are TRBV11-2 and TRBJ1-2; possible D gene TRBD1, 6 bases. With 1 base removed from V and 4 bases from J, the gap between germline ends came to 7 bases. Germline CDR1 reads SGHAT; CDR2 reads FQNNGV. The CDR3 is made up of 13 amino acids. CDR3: CASSLGTAYGYTF. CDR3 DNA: TGTGCCAGCAGCTTAGGGACAGCCTATGGCTACACCTTC. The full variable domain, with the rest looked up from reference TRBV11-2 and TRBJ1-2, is EAGVAQSPRYKIIEKRQSVAFWCNPISGHATLYWYQQILGQGPKLLIQFQNNGVVDDSQLPKDRFSAERLKGVDSTLKIQPAKLEDSAVYLCASSLGTAYGYTFGSGTRLTVV.

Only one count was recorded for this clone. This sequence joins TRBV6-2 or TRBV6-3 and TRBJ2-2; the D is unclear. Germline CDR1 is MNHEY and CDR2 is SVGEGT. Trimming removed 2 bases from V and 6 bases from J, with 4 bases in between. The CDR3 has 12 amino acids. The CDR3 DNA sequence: TGTGCCAGCAGTTACCCCGCCGGGGAGCTGTTTTTT. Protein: CASSYPAGELFF.

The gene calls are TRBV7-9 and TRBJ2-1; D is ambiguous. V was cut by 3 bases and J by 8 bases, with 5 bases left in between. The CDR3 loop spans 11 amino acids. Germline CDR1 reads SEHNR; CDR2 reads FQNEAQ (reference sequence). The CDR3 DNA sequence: TGTGCCAGCAGCTTCCTGGATGAGCAGTTCTTC. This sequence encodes CASSFLDEQFF.

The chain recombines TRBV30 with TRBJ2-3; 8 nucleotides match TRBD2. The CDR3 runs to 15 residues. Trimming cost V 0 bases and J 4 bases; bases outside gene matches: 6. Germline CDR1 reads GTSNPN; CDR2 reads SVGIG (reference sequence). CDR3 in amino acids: CAWSVMGLEADTQYF. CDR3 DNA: TGTGCCTGGAGTGTTATGGGACTAGAGGCAGATACGCAGTATTTT.

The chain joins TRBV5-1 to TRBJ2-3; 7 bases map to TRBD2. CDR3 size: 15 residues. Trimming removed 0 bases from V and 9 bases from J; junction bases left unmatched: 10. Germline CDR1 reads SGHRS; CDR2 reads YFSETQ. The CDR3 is CASSLGGGLGETQYF. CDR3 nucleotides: TGCGCCAGCAGCTTGGGCGGGGGACTTGGGGAGACGCAGTATTTT.

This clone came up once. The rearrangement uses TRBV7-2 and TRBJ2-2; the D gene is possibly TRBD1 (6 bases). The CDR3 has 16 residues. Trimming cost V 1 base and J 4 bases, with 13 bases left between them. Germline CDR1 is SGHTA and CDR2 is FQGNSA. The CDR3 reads CASSLVDQGTTGELFF. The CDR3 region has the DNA TGTGCCAGCAGCTTAGTCGATCAGGGGACCACCGGGGAGCTGTTTTTT.

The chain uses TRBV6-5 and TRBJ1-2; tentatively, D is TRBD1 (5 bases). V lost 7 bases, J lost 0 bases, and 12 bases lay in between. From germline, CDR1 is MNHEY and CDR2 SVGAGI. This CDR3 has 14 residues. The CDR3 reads CASKTGLANYGYTF. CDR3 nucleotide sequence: TGTGCCAGCAAAACGGGACTAGCTAACTATGGCTACACCTTC.

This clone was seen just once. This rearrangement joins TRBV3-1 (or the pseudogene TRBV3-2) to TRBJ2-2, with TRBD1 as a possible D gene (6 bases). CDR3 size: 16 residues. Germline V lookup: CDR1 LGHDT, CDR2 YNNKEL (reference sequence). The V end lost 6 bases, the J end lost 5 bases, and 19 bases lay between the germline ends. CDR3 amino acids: CASSHTARGWTGELFF. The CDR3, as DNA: TGTGCCAGCAGTCATACGGCCAGGGGATGGACCGGGGAGCTGTTTTTT.

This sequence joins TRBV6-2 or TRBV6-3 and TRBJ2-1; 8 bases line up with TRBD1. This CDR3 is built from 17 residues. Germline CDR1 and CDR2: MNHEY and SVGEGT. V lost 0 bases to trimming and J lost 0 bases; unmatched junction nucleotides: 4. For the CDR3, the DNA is TGTGCCAGCAGTTACTCGACAGGGGTTAGCTCCTACAATGAGCAGTTCTTC. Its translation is CASSYSTGVSSYNEQFF.

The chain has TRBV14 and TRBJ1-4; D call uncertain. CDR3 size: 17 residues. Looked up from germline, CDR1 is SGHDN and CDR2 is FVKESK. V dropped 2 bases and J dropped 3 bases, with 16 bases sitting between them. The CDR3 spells CASSQYLPGQSNEKLFF. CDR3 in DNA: TGTGCCAGCAGCCAATACTTACCCGGGCAGTCTAATGAAAAACTGTTTTTT.

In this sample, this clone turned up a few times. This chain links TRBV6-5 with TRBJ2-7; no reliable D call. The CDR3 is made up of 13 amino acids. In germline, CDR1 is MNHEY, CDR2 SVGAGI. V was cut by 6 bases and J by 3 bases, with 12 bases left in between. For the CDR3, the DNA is TGTGCCAGCAGCCAAGGACGGCGCTACGAGCAGTACTTC. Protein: CASSQGRRYEQYF.

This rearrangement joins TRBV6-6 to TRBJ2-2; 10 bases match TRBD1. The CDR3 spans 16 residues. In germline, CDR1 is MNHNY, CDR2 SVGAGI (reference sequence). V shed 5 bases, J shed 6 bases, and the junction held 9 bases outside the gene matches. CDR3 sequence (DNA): TGTGCCAGCAGTCTCCGCCGGGACAGGGGCCCCGGGGAGCTGTTTTTT. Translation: CASSLRRDRGPGELFF.

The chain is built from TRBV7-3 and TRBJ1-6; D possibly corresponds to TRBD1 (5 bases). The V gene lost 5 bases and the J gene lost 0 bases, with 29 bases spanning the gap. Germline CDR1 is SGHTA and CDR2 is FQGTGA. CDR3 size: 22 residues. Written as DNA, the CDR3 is TGTGCCAGCAGCATTTTTGGACACTCGATAGATCCGTCGGGCTCCTATAATTCACCCCTCCACTTT. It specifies CASSIFGHSIDPSGSYNSPLHF.

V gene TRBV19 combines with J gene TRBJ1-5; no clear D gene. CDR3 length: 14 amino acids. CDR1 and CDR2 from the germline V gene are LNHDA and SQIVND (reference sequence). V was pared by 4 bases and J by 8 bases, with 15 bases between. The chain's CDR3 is CASSTPYSPKPQHF. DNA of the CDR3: TGTGCCAGTAGTACCCCTTACAGCCCTAAGCCCCAGCATTTT.

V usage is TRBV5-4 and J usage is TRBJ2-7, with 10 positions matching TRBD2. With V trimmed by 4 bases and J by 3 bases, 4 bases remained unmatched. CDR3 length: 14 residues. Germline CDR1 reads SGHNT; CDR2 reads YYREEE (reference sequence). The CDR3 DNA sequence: TGTGCCAGCAGCGCCGGACTAGCGGACTACGAGCAGTACTTC. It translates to CASSAGLADYEQYF.

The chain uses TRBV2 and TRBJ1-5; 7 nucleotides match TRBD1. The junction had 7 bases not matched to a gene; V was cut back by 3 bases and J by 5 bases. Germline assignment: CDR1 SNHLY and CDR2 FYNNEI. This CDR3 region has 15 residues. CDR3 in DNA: TGTGCCAGCAGTGAGCTCGGGACAGAGTATCAGCCCCAGCATTTT. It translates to CASSELGTEYQPQHF.